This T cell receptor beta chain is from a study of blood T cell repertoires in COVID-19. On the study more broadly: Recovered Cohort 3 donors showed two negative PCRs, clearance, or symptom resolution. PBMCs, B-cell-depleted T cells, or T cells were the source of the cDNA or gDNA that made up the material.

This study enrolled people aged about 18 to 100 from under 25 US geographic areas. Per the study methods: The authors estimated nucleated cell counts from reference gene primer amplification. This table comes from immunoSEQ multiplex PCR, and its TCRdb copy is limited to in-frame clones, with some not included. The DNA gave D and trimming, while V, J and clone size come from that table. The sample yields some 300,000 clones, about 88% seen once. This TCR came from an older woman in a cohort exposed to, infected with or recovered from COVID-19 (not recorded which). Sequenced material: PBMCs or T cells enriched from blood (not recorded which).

CDR3 amino acids: CASSQVGSGSYNEQFF. For the CDR3, the DNA is TGTGCCAGCAGCCAAGTAGGTAGCGGGAGTTACAATGAGCAGTTCTTC. The chain has TRBV3-1 (or the pseudogene TRBV3-2) and TRBJ2-1; 9 nucleotides line up with TRBD2. V lost 1 base to trimming and J lost 4 bases; unmatched junction nucleotides: 5. Looked up from germline, CDR1 is LGHDT and CDR2 is YNNKEL (reference sequence). The CDR3 consists of 16 residues.